This TCR beta chain was identified in a study of T-cell reconstitution after alpha-beta-depleted transplantation in children. V lost 6 bases and J lost 2, with 11 bases in between. The V gene's germline CDR1 is MNHEY and CDR2 SMNVEV (reference sequence). This CDR3 has 14 residues. There are many counts of this clonotype. Unique molecular identifiers were built into the TCRbeta library. TCRdb used MiXCR to reprocess the PCR reads, holding one entry per CDR3 protein. The sample consists of roughly 610,000 distinct CDR3 sequences, more than 9% of them appearing once. The sample was PBMCs from the stem cell graft donor, taken from the stem cell graft. The J gene is TRBJ1-5, the V gene TRBV27; D possibly corresponds to TRBD1 (5 bases). The clonotype originates from a human donor who donated a stem cell graft to a child with acute myeloid leukemia. The CDR3: CASRNRGGNQPQHF. The CDR3 DNA is TGTGCCAGCAGGAATCGGGGGGGCAATCAGCCCCAGCATTTT.